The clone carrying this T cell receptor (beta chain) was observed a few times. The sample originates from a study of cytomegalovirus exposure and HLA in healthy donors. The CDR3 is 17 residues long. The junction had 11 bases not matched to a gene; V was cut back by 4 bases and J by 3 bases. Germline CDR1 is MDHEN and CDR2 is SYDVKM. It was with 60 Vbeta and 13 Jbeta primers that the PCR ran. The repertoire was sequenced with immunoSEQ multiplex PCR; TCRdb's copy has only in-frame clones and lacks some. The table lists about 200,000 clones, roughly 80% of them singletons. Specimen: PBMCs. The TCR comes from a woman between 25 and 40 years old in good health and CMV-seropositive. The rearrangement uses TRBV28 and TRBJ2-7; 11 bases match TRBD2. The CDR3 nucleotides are TGTGCCAGCAGTTCCCCCTTTCTAGCGGGGGGACACTACGAGCAGTACTTC. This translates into CASSSPFLAGGHYEQYF.